The 10 T cell receptor beta chains in this list originate from one sample, sequenced in a study of blood T cell repertoires in COVID-19. Profiling relied on immunoSEQ multiplex PCR, and the TCRdb table lists in-frame clones only, not all of them. The sample has over 120,000 clones; roughly 90% are singletons. The sample taken for sequencing was PBMCs or T cells enriched from blood (not recorded which). The receptors here all came from a man aged 50-59 years who had recovered from COVID-19.

V gene TRBV2 combines with J gene TRBJ1-2; D is perhaps TRBD1 (5 bases). Per the germline V gene, CDR1 is SNHLY and CDR2 is FYNNEI. The ends were cut back, 6 bases at V and 1 base at J, with 6 bases in the middle. This CDR3 has 12 residues. The CDR3 reads CASRGVNYGYTF. In DNA form, the CDR3 reads TGTGCCAGCAGAGGGGTTAACTATGGCTACACCTTC.

This clone was seen just once. This rearrangement joins TRBV7-2 to TRBJ1-1; unclear D gene. CDR3 length: 12 amino acids. The V gene lost 5 bases and the J gene lost 4 bases, with 8 bases spanning the gap. CDR1 is SGHTA and CDR2 is FQGNSA in the germline V gene. Written as DNA, the CDR3 is TGTGCCAGCAGCCCGGCTAGCACTGAAGCTTTCTTT. Translation gives CASSPASTEAFF.

The chain is built from TRBV30 and TRBJ1-2; no definite D call. Looked up from germline, CDR1 is GTSNPN and CDR2 is SVGIG (reference sequence). The CDR3 runs to 11 residues. Trimming shortened V by 2 bases and J by 4 bases, and 5 bases separated the two germline ends. This CDR3 reads CAWSRAYGYTF. CDR3 DNA sequence: TGTGCCTGGAGTAGAGCCTATGGCTACACCTTC.

The genes are TRBV4-1 and TRBJ2-7; maybe TRBD1 (6 bases). Trimming stripped 4 bases from V and 7 bases from J, with 11 bases between. The CDR3 spans 12 residues. From germline, CDR1 is MGHRA and CDR2 YSYEKL. The CDR3 reads CASSLPQGEQYF. The CDR3, as DNA: TGCGCCAGCAGCCTCCCCCAGGGGGAGCAGTACTTC.

The rearrangement joins TRBV6-1 to TRBJ1-2; D perhaps matches TRBD1 (5 bases). This CDR3 comprises 16 residues. CDR1 MNHNS and CDR2 SASEGT come from the germline V gene. V lost 0 bases and J lost 7, with 18 bases in between. The CDR3 loop is CASSEADGGSYGGYTF. DNA of the CDR3: TGTGCCAGCAGTGAAGCCGATGGGGGGAGCTACGGTGGCTACACCTTC.

V gene TRBV6-2 or TRBV6-3 combines with J gene TRBJ1-5; 9 bases fit TRBD1. There are 15 residues in the CDR3. V shed 6 bases, J shed 2 bases, and the junction held 5 bases outside the gene matches. Germline-derived CDR1 and CDR2 are MNHEY and SVGEGT. In nucleotides, the CDR3 is TGTGCCAGCAGCGACCGGGACAGGGGCAATCAGCCCCAGCATTTT. Translating it yields CASSDRDRGNQPQHF.

This clone showed up just once. The V and J genes are TRBV19 and TRBJ2-1; TRBD2 matches at 11 bases. Per the germline V gene, CDR1 is LNHDA and CDR2 is SQIVND (reference sequence). Trimming at V came to 4 bases and at J to 7 bases, leaving 6 bases not matched to a gene. The CDR3 covers 15 residues. The CDR3, as DNA: TGTGCCAGTAGTACGAGACTAGCGGGGCCAAATGAGCAGTTCTTC. Amino acids: CASSTRLAGPNEQFF.

This rearrangement joins TRBV6-5 to TRBJ1-5; D is unclear. The CDR3 has 13 residues. The V gene's germline CDR1 is MNHEY and CDR2 SVGAGI. V was pared by 5 bases and J by 5 bases, with 10 bases between. The CDR3 DNA is TGTGCCAGCAGTAACGGGAGGTATCAGCCCCAGCATTTT. Translating it yields CASSNGRYQPQHF.

The V gene is TRBV18, the J gene TRBJ1-2; D is ambiguous. Trimming shortened V by 5 bases and J by 4 bases, and 5 bases separated the two germline ends. This CDR3 is built from 11 residues. Germline V CDR1 and CDR2: KGHSH, LQKENI. The CDR3, as DNA: TGTGCCAGCTCAGACTTCTATGGCTACACCTTC. Translated, it gives CASSDFYGYTF.

This clone was observed a single time. J is TRBJ2-7 and V is TRBV6-4; 10 nucleotides match TRBD2. This CDR3 region has 14 residues. V was clipped by 4 bases and J by 3 bases; unmatched bases: 3. Germline-derived CDR1 and CDR2 are MRHNA and SNTAGT. CDR3 DNA: TGTGCCAGCAGTGGGACTAGCGGAAGCTACGAGCAGTACTTC. As protein: CASSGTSGSYEQYF.